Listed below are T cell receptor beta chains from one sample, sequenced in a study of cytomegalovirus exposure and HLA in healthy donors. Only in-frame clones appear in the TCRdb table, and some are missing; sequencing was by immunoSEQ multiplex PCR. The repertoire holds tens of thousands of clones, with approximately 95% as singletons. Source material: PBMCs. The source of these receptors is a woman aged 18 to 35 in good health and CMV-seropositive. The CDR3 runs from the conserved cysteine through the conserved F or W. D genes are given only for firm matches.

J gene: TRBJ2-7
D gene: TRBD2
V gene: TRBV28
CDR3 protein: CASRQLAGLHSSYEQYF

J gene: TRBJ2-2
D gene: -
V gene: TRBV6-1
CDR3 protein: CASRGAGELFF

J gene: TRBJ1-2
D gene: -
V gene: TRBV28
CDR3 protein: CASSLTVNYGYTF

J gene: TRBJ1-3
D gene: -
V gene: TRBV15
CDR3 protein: CATSRETARGSSGNTIYF

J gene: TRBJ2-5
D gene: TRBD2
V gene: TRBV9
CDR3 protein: CASSPRTSPQETQYF

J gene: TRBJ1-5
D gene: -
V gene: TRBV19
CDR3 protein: CASGGNQPQHF

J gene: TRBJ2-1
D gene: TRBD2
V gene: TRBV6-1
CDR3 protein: CASRPGTTSGNEQFF

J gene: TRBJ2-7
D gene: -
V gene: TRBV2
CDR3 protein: CASAPDRTPYEQYF

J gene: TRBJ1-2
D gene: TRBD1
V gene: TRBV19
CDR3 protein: CASKGQGLNYGYTF

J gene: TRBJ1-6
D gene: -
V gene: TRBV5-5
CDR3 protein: CASSSGVSYNSPLHF

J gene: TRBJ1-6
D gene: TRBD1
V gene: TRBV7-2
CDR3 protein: CASSLRTGRRNSPLHF

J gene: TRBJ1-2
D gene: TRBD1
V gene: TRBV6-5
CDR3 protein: CASSRTGMGNYGYTF

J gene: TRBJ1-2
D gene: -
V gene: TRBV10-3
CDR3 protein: CAIASGEGDYGYTF

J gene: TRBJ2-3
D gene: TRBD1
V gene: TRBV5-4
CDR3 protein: CASSDKLTGGPADTQYF

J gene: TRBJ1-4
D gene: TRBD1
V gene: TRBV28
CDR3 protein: CASRHRDRVLEKLFF

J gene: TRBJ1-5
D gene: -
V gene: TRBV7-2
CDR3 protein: CASSFGYRDQPQHF

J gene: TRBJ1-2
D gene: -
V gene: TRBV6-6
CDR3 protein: CASRDKVRIVGYTF

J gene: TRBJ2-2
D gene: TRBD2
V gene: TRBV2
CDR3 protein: CASRISGGLTGELFF

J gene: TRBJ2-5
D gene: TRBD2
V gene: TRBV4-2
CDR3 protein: CASSQAGGQEETQYF

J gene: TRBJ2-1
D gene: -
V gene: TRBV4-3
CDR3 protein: CASSQGGEREQFF